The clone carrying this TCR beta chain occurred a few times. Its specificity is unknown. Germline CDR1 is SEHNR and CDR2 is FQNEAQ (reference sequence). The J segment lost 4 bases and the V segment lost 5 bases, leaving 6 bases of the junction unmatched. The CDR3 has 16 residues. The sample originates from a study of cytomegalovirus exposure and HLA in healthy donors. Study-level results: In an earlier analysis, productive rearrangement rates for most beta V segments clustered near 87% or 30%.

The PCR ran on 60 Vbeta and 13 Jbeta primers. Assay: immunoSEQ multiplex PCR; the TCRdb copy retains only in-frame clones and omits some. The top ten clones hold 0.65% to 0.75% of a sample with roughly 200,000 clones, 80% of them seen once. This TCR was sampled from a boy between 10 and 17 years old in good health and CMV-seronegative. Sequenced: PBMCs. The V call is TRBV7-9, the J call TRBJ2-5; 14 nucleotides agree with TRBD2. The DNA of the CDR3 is TGTGCCAGCAGCACACGGGGACTAGCGGGAGTAGAGACCCAGTACTTC. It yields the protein CASSTRGLAGVETQYF. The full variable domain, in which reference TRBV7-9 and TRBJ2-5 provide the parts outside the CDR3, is DTGVSQNPRHKITKRGQNVTFRCDPISEHNRLYWYRQTLGQGPEFLTYFQNEAQLEKSRLLSDRFSAERPKGSFSTLEIQRTEQGDSAMYLCASSTRGLAGVETQYFGPGTRLLVL.